This note documents a single TCR beta chain sequence. The antigen it recognizes is unknown. No quality values exist for individual bases; no much larger clone is one base distant. The TCR beta CDR3 regions were amplified from the RNA transcripts. The TCR CDR3 was subjected to a first round of RT-PCR using the HTBI primer set and the Qiagen OneStep RT-PCR kit. The libraries were constructed in a second round of multiplex PCR and then size-selected and purified. Sequencing of the libraries was done on an Illumina HiSeq2000 using paired-end 100 bp reads. Turning to the authors' computational methods: SOAPnuke was used to process the raw data, with reads discarded if the reads contained adapters or uncalled bases, had a mean Phred below 15, or lacked an exact constant-primer or identifier match. COPE v1.2.5 was used to merge the high-quality paired reads, and each unique nucleotide sequence was defined as a clonotype. MiTCR v1.1 was used to align the clonotypes against IMGT TRBV, TRBD and TRBJ reference segments. The analysis was restricted to V-J combinations with a frequency above 0.0001, which together covered 99.2% of the repertoires. A TCS score was defined as the ratio between F50 (clonal expansion) and ExV (chaos), using BLOSUM62-based TCRdist between CDR3 peptides within each V-J. Welch's t-statistics and random forest reduced around 510 V-J features to roughly 13, which were used in a naive Bayes classifier (R e1071). The Morisita-Horn index was used to measure how similar the thyroid and blood repertoires were. Using fastp at Q25 and MiXCR, TCRdb reprocessed the public reads and kept productive beta chains. CDR3 protein duplicates are merged, each entry listing the most common genes and DNA. What appears here as the V and J calls and clone size reflects TCRdb's work, not the paper's. For this sample the table gives roughly 500,000 distinct CDR3 sequences, of which about 43% were detected only once. The top ten constitute around 17% of the sample.

The germline V gene encodes CDR1 SEHNR and CDR2 FQNEAQ (reference sequence). The CDR3 contains 15 residues, cysteine and phenylalanine counted. Kept here is only the CDR3 DNA, which spans 45 bases and is read in frame from base 1. V lost 6 bases and J lost 6 bases, and the count of bases not matched to a germline gene is 14. The data were obtained in a study of T cells in Graves' hyperthyroidism and ophthalmopathy (dated by TCRdb to between 2019 and 2020). General notes on the study: To identify distinguishing TCR V-J signatures, a discovery cohort of about a hundred patients was used, comprising 43 with Graves' ophthalmopathy and 57 with stable Graves' hyperthyroidism. An independent validation cohort of 18 to 20 hyperthyroidism patients and over 15 patients who later progressed to ophthalmopathy tested prospective prediction of ophthalmopathy. The paper describes TCR Vbeta CDR3 sequencing of around 140 peripheral blood samples, made up of about 41 ophthalmopathy patients, roughly 72 hyperthyroidism patients and approximately 17 progressor patients. After blood sampling, hyperthyroidism patients were treated with methimazole at a starting dose of 30 mg daily, and ophthalmopathy patients were treated with high-dose intravenous methylprednisolone. In several Graves' hyperthyroidism patients, the study also compared T-cell repertoires from thyroid tissue with T-cell repertoires from blood. The 100 or so discovery patients were divided at random into training and test sets in a 7:3 ratio.

What the authors observed across the whole study: In validation, the model predicted progression to ophthalmopathy a median of about 6.5 months before onset, with about 71% sensitivity and almost 75% specificity. Most expanded thyroid clonotypes (frequency above 0.001) were also detected in blood, suggesting blood repertoires may reflect thyroid immune responses. No statistical method was used to fix the sample size in advance, and group allocation was not hidden from the investigators. In cross-validation, a model built on a 13 V-J signature told ophthalmopathy apart from stable hyperthyroidism with 85% to 90% sensitivity and about 81% specificity, and in testing the same model reached 80%/75%.

Any patient with an uncontrolled infection, another autoimmune disease, pregnancy or lactation was excluded. Diagnoses were established on the basis of clinical symptoms, serum thyroxine and TRAb, thyroid ultrasound, and orbital computed tomography. Trizol reagent was used to extract total RNA, and RNA quality was then checked on an Agilent 2100 Bioanalyzer. This receptor was taken from an adult woman with Graves' disease, either hyperthyroidism or ophthalmopathy (not recorded which). This sequence uses TRBV7-9 and TRBJ2-7, and 7 junctional nucleotides match TRBD2. The specimen sequenced was peripheral blood or thyroid tissue (not recorded which). The DNA sequence is TGTGCCAGCAGTTCCCCGGGGGGTCGGGCAGGCGAGCAGTACTTC. Its amino acids are CASSSPGGRAGEQYF. Where the CDR3 stops, the reference TRBV7-9 and TRBJ2-7 genes take over; the full variable domain is DTGVSQNPRHKITKRGQNVTFRCDPISEHNRLYWYRQTLGQGPEFLTYFQNEAQLEKSRLLSDRFSAERPKGSFSTLEIQRTEQGDSAMYLCASSSPGGRAGEQYFGPGTRLTVT.